This T cell receptor beta chain derives from a study of blood T cell repertoires in COVID-19. Measured with immunoSEQ multiplex PCR; TCRdb has only the in-frame clones, and not every one. The data contain some 76,000 clones, 65% to 85% of them singletons. V lost 5 bases, J lost 2 bases, and 10 bases lay in between. The germline gives CDR1 SEHNR, CDR2 FQNEAQ (reference sequence). The CDR3 has 14 residues. This clone was seen just once. The chain links TRBV7-9 to TRBJ1-3; a weak D match, TRBD1 (6 bases). The sample comprised peripheral blood. The receptor's source is a woman aged 55-75 years with acute or convalescent COVID-19. This CDR3 reads CASSPRTAGNTIYF. The CDR3 nucleotides are TGTGCCAGCAGCCCTCGGACAGCTGGAAACACCATATATTTT.